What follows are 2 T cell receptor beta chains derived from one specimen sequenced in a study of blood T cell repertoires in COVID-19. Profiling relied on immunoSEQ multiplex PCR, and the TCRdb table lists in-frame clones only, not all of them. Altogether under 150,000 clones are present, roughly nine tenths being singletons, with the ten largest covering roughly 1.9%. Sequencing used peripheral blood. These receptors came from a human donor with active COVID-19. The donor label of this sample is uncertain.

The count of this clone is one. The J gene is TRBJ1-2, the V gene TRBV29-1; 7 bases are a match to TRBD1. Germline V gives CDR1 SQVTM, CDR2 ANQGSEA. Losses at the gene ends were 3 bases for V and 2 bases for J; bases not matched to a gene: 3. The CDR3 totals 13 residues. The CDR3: CSVDRDRNYGYTF. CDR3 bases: TGCAGCGTTGACCGGGACAGAAACTATGGCTACACCTTC.

CDR3 bases: TGTGCCAGCAGCTTGTCTAGCATCCAAGAGACCCAGTACTTC. It codes for CASSLSSIQETQYF. The gene calls are TRBV7-9 and TRBJ2-5; TRBD2 might be the D (5 bases). This CDR3 is 14 amino acids long. The V gene's germline CDR1 is SEHNR and CDR2 FQNEAQ (reference sequence). The V gene lost 3 bases and the J gene lost 1 base, with 9 bases spanning the gap.